A selection of T cell receptor beta chains follows, all from one sample in a study of T cell repertoires in cytomegalovirus infection. Their antigen targets remain unknown. TCRdb re-called the reads through MiXCR, storing one row per CDR3 protein. The sample holds under 450,000 distinct CDR3 sequences, roughly 34% seen once. The sequencing here drew on cultured PBMCs, taken from culture after CMV antigen stimulation. These receptors were collected from a human donor in good health (CMV status not recorded). Some clones in this sample may be carry-over from other donors' samples. The CDR3 runs from the conserved cysteine through the conserved F or W. The D gene is left open where the match is weak. Size values are once, few and many counts, or a class for expanded clones, and some rows have none.

TRBV6-1	TRBJ2-7	NA	TRBD1	TGTGCCAGCAGAGGCCCGGGACAGTCCTACGAGCAGTACTTC	CASRGPGQSYEQYF
TRBV11-3	TRBJ1-1	few	NA	TGTGCCAGCAGCTTGTCGCCTAGGGGGACTGAAGCTTTCTTT	CASSLSPRGTEAFF
TRBV14	TRBJ2-5	few	TRBD1	TGTGCCAGCAGCCCCCGGACAGGGCGGGAAGAGACCCAGTACTTC	CASSPRTGREETQYF
TRBV6-1	TRBJ1-5	NA	NA	TGTGCCAGCAGTACCCCCCGCCTCAATCAGCCCCAGCATTTT	CASSTPRLNQPQHF
TRBV27	TRBJ2-7	NA	NA	TGTGCCAGCAGTTTATCGTCAAGCTTTGGGATCTACGAGCAGTACTTC	CASSLSSSFGIYEQYF
TRBV12-3/TRBV12-4	TRBJ1-1	NA	NA	TGTGCCAGCAGTTTCGGGAGGGGTATGAACACTGAAGCTTTCTTT	CASSFGRGMNTEAFF
TRBV25-1	TRBJ1-1	NA	NA	TGTGCCAGCAGTGAATCCGGGAGCGCGGACACTGAAGCTTTCTTT	CASSESGSADTEAFF
TRBV30	TRBJ2-5	few	TRBD2	TGTGCCTGGAGTGGACTAGCGCCAGAGACCCAGTACTTC	CAWSGLAPETQYF
TRBV5-1	TRBJ2-1	NA	NA	TGCGCCAGCAGCTTAAGGAATTTCGGGGGACCGTACAATGAGCAGTTCTTC	CASSLRNFGGPYNEQFF
TRBV24-1	TRBJ1-4	NA	NA	TGTGCCACCAGTGACCGCACAGAAAAACTGTTTTTT	CATSDRTEKLFF
TRBV7-2	TRBJ2-1	few	TRBD2	TGTGCCAGCAGCTTAGCCGGGAGGGCCGTCAATGAGCAGTTCTTC	CASSLAGRAVNEQFF
TRBV6-1	TRBJ2-1	few	TRBD1	TGTGCCAGCAGGAGGGACAGGGATCCTAAATCCTACAATGAGCAGTTCTTC	CASRRDRDPKSYNEQFF
TRBV9	TRBJ1-1	NA	NA	TGTGCCAGCAGCGATGGGGTTGGGGTACTAGCTTTCTTT	CASSDGVGVLAFF
TRBV4-1	TRBJ2-5	NA	NA	TGCGCCAGCAGCCAAGGGGGGCTGGAGACCCAGTACTTC	CASSQGGLETQYF
TRBV28	TRBJ2-2	NA	TRBD1	TGTGCCAGCGGGGACAGCACCGGGGAGCTGTTTTTT	CASGDSTGELFF
TRBV7-2	TRBJ1-3	few	NA	TGTGCCAGCAGCCCCTGGGACATTATGTTATCAGGTGGAAACACCATATATTTT	CASSPWDIMLSGGNTIYF
TRBV15	TRBJ2-1	NA	NA	TGTGCCACCAGCCCCGGTATAGGGAACTACAATGAGCAGTTCTTC	CATSPGIGNYNEQFF
TRBV5-1	TRBJ2-1	NA	NA	TGCGCCAGCAGCTTGGAGGCGACCGGAGCGTACAATGAGCAGTTCTTC	CASSLEATGAYNEQFF
TRBV7-9	TRBJ2-5	NA	NA	TGTGCCAGCAGCTTAGTTGCCGTGGTATCTCAAGAGACCCAGTACTTC	CASSLVAVVSQETQYF
TRBV6-2/TRBV6-3	TRBJ2-3	few	NA	TGTGCCAGCAGTTACCCCGCGGGAAGACGCACAGATACGCAGTATTTT	CASSYPAGRRTDTQYF
TRBV11-2	TRBJ2-1	NA	NA	TGTGCCAGCAGCTTAGATTCCCGGAGGGCCCTAGTCTTC	CASSLDSRRALVF
TRBV4-1	TRBJ2-1	NA	NA	TGCGCCAGCAGCCAAGATCACTGGGTGCAGTTCTTC	CASSQDHWVQFF
TRBV7-8	TRBJ2-3	few	NA	TGTGCCAGCAGCTTAGCGATAGGTGACGAACGCACAGATACGCAGTATTTT	CASSLAIGDERTDTQYF
TRBV4-1	TRBJ1-2	NA	NA	TGCGCCAGCAGCCAAGAGCCAGGGTACTATGGCTACACCTTC	CASSQEPGYYGYTF
TRBV28	TRBJ1-4	NA	TRBD1	TGTGCCAGCAGTTTCCCCCAGGGGGCAAGGGAAAAACTGTTTTTT	CASSFPQGAREKLFF
TRBV5-1	TRBJ2-5	NA	NA	TGCGCCAGCAGCTTGTCGGGCGGTAGCGTGAGGGAGACCCAGTACTTC	CASSLSGGSVRETQYF
TRBV7-9	TRBJ2-3	few	TRBD1	TGTGCCAGCAGCTCGTCGGGACAGGCAGATACGCAGTATTTT	CASSSSGQADTQYF
TRBV4-2	TRBJ1-1	NA	NA	TGTGCCAGCAGCCCCCTAGGGCCCAAAAACACTGAAGCTTTCTTT	CASSPLGPKNTEAFF
TRBV5-4	TRBJ2-3	many	TRBD2	TGTGCCAGCAGCTTTAGCGGGGCTAGCACAGATACGCAGTATTTT	CASSFSGASTDTQYF
TRBV7-9	TRBJ1-2	NA	NA	TGTGCCAGCAGCTCCACCGGTTATGAGTCTACCTTC	CASSSTGYESTF
TRBV7-2	TRBJ2-3	many	NA	TGTGCCAGCAGCTTACAATTTAGTAGCGGCACAGATACGCAGTATTTT	CASSLQFSSGTDTQYF
TRBV6-2/TRBV6-3	TRBJ2-7	NA	NA	TGTGCCAGCAGTTACACCACCGGGACACGCGAGCAGTACTTC	CASSYTTGTREQYF
TRBV19	TRBJ2-3	few	NA	TGTGCCAGTAGTATAGGGGGCGGCCGTAGCACAGATACGCAGTATTTT	CASSIGGGRSTDTQYF
TRBV4-1	TRBJ2-1	NA	TRBD2	TGCGCCAGCAGCCAAGGTGAACTAGCGGCCTACAATGAGCAGTTCTTC	CASSQGELAAYNEQFF
TRBV7-6	TRBJ2-5	NA	NA	TGTGCCAGCAGCCGCAAAGCGGTCTATCAAGAGACCCAGTACTTC	CASSRKAVYQETQYF
TRBV24-1	TRBJ2-3	many	TRBD2	TGTGCCACCAGTGACCCAGCGGGAGCTCGAGATACGCAGTATTTT	CATSDPAGARDTQYF
TRBV6-5	TRBJ2-2	NA	TRBD2	TGTGCCAGCATTTTCCTTACGGGACTACACACCGGGGAGCTGTTTTTT	CASIFLTGLHTGELFF
TRBV27	TRBJ1-1	NA	NA	TGTGCCAGCAGTTCGGGGCAGGGAGCGAACACTGAAGCTTTCTTT	CASSSGQGANTEAFF
TRBV4-2	TRBJ2-6	NA	NA	TGTGCCAGCAGCGACCGGGACCCGGGCTCTGGGGCCAACGTCCTGACTTTC	CASSDRDPGSGANVLTF